This T cell receptor (beta chain) is drawn from a study of shared clonotypes between healthy human individuals. Some clones are missing from TCRdb's copy, which holds only in-frame ones; the method was immunoSEQ multiplex PCR. The sample has some 1.5 million clones, over 95% seen once; the top ten hold 1.2%. The CDR3 spans 14 residues. CDR1 and CDR2 from the germline V gene are SGHRS and YFSETQ. V was pared by 2 bases and J by 0 bases, with 3 bases between. Note on this clone: This sample includes further DNA sequences coding for the same CDR3.

Material: naive CD4+ T cells sorted from blood. Subset specified: CD45RA+ positively selected. The rearrangement links TRBV5-1 to TRBJ2-6, with D unclear. This TCR was sampled from a man in his thirties or forties in good health. The CDR3 nucleotides read TGCGCCAGCAGCTTCTCCTCTGGGGCCAACGTCCTGACTTTC. Residues: CASSFSSGANVLTF.